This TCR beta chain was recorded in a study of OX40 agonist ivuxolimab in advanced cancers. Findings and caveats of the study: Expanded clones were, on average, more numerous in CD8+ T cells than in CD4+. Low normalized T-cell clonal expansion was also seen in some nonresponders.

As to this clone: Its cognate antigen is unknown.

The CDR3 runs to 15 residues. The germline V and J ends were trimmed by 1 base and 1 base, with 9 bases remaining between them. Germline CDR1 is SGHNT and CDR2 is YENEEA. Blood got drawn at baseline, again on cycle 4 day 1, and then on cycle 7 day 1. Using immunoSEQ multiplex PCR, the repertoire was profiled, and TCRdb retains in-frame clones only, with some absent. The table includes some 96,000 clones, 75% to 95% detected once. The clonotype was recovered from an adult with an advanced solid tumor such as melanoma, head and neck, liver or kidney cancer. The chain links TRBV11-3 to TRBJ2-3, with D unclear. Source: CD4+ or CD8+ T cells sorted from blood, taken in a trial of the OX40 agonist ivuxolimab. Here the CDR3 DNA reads TGTGCCAGCAGCTTAGGGCCCCTTGGCACAGATACGCAGTATTTT. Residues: CASSLGPLGTDTQYF.